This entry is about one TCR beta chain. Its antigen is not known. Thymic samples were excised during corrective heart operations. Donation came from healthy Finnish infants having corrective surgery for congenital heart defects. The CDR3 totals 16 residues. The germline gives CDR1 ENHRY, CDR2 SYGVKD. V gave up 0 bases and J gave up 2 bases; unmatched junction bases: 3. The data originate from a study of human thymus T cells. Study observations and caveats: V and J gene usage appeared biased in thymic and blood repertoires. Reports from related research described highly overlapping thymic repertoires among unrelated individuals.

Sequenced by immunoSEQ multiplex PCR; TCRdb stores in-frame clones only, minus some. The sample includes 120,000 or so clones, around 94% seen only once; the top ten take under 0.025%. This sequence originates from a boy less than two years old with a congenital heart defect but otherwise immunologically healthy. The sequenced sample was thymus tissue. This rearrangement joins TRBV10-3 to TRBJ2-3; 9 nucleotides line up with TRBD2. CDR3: CAISESSGGYTDTQYF. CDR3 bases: TGTGCCATCAGTGAGTCGAGCGGGGGGTACACAGATACGCAGTATTTT.